The source of this T cell receptor beta chain is a study of blood T cell repertoires in COVID-19. Repertoires were generated with immunoSEQ multiplex PCR, while TCRdb's copy carries only in-frame clones and drops some. The repertoire consists of a few hundred thousand clones, with roughly 86% occurring once and the leading ten covering about 9.8%. This CDR3 contains 16 residues. The germline V and J ends were trimmed by 6 bases and 2 bases, with 17 bases remaining between them. The germline V gene has CDR1 SNHLY and CDR2 FYNNEI. The chain links TRBV2 to TRBJ2-4, with TRBD1 as a possible D gene (5 bases). Sequencing was performed on peripheral blood. The receptor's source is a man aged 40-50 years who had recovered from COVID-19. The CDR3 spells CASSLDLDMTKNIQYF. The CDR3 nucleotides read TGTGCCAGCAGCCTCGATCTGGACATGACCAAAAACATTCAGTACTTC.